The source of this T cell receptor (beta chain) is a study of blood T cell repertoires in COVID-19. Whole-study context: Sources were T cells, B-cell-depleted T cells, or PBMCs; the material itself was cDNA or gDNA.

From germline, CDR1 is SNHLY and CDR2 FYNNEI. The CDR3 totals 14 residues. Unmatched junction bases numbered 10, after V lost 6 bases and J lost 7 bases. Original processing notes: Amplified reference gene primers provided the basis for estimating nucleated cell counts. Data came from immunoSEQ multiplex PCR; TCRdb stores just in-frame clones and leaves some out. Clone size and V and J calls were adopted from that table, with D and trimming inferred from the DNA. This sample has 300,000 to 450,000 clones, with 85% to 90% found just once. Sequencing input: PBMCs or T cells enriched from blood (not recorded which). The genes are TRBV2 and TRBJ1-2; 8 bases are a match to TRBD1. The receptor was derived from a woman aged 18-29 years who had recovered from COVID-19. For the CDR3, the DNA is TGTGCCAGCAGGGACGGGACAGGTCCGGGTGGCTACACCTTC. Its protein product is CASRDGTGPGGYTF.